This entry describes one T cell receptor beta chain. The record originates from a study of blood T cell repertoires in COVID-19. Study-wide background: Samples taken during acute and convalescent COVID-19 were collected in the United States, Italy and Spain.

The CDR3 has 18 residues. Germline values: CDR1 MNHEY, CDR2 SVGEGT. V lost 5 bases to trimming and J lost 3 bases; unmatched junction nucleotides: 13. Under the authors' procedure: Amplifying reference gene primers gave estimates of nucleated cell counts. The table came from immunoSEQ multiplex PCR; TCRdb's copy has only in-frame clones and leaves some out. Clonal size and the V and J genes are those of that table, whereas D and trimming came from the DNA. In the table there are under 40,000 clones, about 88% of which are singletons. The sample consisted of peripheral blood. The chain has TRBV6-2 or TRBV6-3 and TRBJ2-2; 9 nucleotides align to TRBD2. This receptor was obtained from a man in his sixties or seventies with active COVID-19. The CDR3 bases are TGTGCCAGCAGTACCTATAGCGGGAGATATGACGACACCGGGGAGCTGTTTTTT. Translating gives CASSTYSGRYDDTGELFF.